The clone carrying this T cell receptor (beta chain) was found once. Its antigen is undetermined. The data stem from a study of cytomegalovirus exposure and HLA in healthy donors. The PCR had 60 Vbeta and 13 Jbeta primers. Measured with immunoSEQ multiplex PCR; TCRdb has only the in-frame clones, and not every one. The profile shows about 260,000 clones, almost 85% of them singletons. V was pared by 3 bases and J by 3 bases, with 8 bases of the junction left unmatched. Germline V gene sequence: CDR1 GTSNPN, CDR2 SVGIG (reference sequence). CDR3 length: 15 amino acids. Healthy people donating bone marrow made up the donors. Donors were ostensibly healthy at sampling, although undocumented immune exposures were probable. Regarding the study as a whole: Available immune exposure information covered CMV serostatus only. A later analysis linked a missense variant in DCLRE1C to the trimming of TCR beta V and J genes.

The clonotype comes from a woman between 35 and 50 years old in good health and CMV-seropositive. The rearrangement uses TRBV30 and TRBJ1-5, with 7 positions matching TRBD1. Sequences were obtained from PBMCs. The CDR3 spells CAWSPDRDPNQPQHF. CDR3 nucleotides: TGTGCCTGGAGCCCCGACAGGGACCCCAATCAGCCCCAGCATTTT. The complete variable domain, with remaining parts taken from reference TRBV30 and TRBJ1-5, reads SQTIHQWPATLVQPVGSPLSLECTVEGTSNPNLYWYRQAAGRGLQLLFYSVGIGQISSEVPQNLSASRPQDRQFILSSKKLLLSDSGFYLCAWSPDRDPNQPQHFGDGTRLSIL.